This T cell receptor (beta chain) originates from a study of control samples from healthy donors and cancer patients (dated by TCRdb to 2019 to 2021). The library was obtained by the immunoSEQ multiplex PCR assay. TCRdb obtained this table from immuneACCESS and retained in-frame rearrangements with V and J assigned. These tables miss some clones; where compared with another copy, unresolved V genes account for less than half of the shortfall, and the remainder is unexplained. The sample's records list about 200,000 clones. Together, the top ten hold roughly 2% of the sample. Points on this clone: It has no known antigen specificity.

The receptor's source is a woman aged 25 to 39 in good health. The material sequenced was blood.

The nucleotides are TGTGCCAGTAGTATAACCTTGGGGTTAGCTGAAGCTTTCTTT. It translates to CASSITLGLAEAFF. The chain is assembled from TRBV19 and TRBJ1-1; the D segment cannot be called with confidence. A distance of 13 bases separates the germline ends of V and J, which lose 2 bases and 6 bases respectively. From cysteine to phenylalanine, the CDR3 is 14 amino acids long. The kept DNA is CDR3 alone, 42 bases in frame from the first base. Via the germline V gene (reference sequence), CDR1 is LNHDA and CDR2 SQIVND.